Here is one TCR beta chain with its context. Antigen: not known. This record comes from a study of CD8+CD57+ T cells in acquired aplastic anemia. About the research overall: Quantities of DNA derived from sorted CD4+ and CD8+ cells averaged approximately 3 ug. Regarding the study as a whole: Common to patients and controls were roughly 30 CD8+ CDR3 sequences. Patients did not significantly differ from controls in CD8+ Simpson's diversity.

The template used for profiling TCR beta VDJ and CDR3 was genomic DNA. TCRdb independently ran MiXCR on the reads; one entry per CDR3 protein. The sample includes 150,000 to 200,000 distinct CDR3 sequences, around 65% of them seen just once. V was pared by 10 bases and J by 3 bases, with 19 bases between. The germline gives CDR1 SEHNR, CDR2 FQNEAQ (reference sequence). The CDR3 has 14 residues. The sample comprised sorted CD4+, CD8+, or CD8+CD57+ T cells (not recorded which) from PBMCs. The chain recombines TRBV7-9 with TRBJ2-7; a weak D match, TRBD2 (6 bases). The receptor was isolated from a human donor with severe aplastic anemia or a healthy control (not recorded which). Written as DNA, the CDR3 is TGTGCCACGCCCTACCGGGACTCAAGCTACGAGCAGTACTTC. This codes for CATPYRDSSYEQYF.